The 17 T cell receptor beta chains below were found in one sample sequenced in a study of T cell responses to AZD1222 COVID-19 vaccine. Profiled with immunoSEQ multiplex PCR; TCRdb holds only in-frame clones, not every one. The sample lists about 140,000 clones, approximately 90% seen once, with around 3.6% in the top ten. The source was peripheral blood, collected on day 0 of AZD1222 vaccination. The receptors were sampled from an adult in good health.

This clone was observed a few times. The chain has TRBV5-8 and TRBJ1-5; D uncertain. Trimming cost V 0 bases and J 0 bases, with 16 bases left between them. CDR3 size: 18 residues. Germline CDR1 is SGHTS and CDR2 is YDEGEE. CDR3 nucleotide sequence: TGTGCCAGCAGCTTGGACCTAGGGATATCGTATAGCAATCAGCCCCAGCATTTT. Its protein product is CASSLDLGISYSNQPQHF.

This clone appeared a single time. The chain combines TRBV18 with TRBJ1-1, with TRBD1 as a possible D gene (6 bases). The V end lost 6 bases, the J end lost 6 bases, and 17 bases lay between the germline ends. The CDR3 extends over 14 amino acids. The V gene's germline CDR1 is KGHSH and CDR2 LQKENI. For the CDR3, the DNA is TGTGCCAGCTCCCAACAGGGACGGGATTCTGAAGCTTTCTTT. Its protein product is CASSQQGRDSEAFF.

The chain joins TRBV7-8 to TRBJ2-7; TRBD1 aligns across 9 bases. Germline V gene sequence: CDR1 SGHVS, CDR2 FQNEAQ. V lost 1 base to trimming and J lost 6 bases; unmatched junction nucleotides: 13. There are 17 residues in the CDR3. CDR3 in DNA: TGTGCCAGCAGCTTAGGGCGGGGGACAGGGAGCTACGTCGAGCAGTACTTC. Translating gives CASSLGRGTGSYVEQYF.

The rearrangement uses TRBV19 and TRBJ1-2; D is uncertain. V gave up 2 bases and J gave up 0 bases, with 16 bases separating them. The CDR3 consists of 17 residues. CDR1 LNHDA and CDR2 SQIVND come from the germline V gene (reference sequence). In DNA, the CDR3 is TGTGCCAGTAGTATATTGGCACCCCAGTTAGCTAACTATGGCTACACCTTC. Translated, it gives CASSILAPQLANYGYTF.

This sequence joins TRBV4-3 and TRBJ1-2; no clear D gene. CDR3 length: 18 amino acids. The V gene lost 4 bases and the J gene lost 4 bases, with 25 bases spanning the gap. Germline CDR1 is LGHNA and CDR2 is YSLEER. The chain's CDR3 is CASSRGYPGAAIAYGYTF. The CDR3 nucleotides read TGCGCCAGCAGCCGCGGTTATCCTGGAGCTGCTATTGCCTATGGCTACACCTTC.

The CDR3 spells CASSYPALWVVNYGYTF. Here the CDR3 DNA reads TGTGCCAGCAGTTACCCCGCCCTTTGGGTTGTAAACTATGGCTACACCTTC. This rearrangement joins TRBV6-2 or TRBV6-3 to TRBJ1-2; no reliable D call. CDR3 length: 17 amino acids. Between the trimmed V and J ends, which lost 2 bases and 2 bases, there was a span of 18 bases. Germline loops: CDR1 MNHEY, CDR2 SVGEGT.

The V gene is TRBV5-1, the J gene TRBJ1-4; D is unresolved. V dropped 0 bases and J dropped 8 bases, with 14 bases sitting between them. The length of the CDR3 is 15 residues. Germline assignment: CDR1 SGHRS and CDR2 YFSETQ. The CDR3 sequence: CASSLARGSYEKLFF. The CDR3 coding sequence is TGCGCCAGCAGCTTGGCCCGGGGTTCGTACGAAAAACTGTTTTTT.

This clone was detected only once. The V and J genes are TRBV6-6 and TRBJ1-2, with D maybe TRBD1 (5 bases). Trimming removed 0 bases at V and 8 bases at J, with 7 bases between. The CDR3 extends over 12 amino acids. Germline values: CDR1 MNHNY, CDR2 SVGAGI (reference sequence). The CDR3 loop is CASSYSGEGYTF. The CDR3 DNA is TGTGCCAGCAGTTACTCGGGGGAAGGCTACACCTTC.

DNA of the CDR3: TGTGCCAGCTCACGGACTAGCAGCGAGCAGTACTTC. It translates to CASSRTSSEQYF. The chain couples TRBV18 to TRBJ2-7, with 8 bases that match TRBD2. The germline V gene encodes CDR1 KGHSH and CDR2 LQKENI. This CDR3 region has 12 residues. The V segment lost 4 bases and the J segment 6 bases; nucleotides outside the gene matches: 2. Full variable domain (missing parts from reference TRBV18 and TRBJ2-7): NAGVMQNPRHLVRRRGQEARLRCSPMKGHSHVYWYRQLPEEGLKFMVYLQKENIIDESGMPKERFSAEFPKEGPSILRIQQVVRGDSAAYFCASSRTSSEQYFGPGTRLTVT.

The CDR3 sequence: CASSLNRVGNTIYF. CDR3 coding DNA: TGTGCCAGCAGCTTAAACAGGGTTGGAAACACCATATATTTT. This chain links TRBV7-2 with TRBJ1-3; possible D gene TRBD1, 6 bases. The germline gives CDR1 SGHTA, CDR2 FQGNSA. The V end was cut by 2 bases, the J end by 3 bases, with 8 bases between. This CDR3 spans 14 amino acids.

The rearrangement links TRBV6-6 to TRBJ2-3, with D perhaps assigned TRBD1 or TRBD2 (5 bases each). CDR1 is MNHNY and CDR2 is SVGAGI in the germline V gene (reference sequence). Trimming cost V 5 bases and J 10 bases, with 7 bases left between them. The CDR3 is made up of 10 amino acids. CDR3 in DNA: TGTGCCAGCAGTGGGGACCCGCAGTATTTT. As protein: CASSGDPQYF.

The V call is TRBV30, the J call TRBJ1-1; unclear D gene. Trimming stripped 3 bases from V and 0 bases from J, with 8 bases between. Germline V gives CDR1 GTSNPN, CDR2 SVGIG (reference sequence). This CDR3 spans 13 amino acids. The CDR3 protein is CAWREALNTEAFF. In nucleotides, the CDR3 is TGTGCCTGGAGGGAGGCGCTGAACACTGAAGCTTTCTTT.

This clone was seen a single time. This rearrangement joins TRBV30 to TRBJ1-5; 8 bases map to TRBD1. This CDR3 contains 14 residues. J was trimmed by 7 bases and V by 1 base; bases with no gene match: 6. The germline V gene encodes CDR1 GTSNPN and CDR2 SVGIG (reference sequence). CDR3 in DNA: TGTGCCTGGAGTGGAGGGACAGGTATACAGCCCCAGCATTTT. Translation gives CAWSGGTGIQPQHF.

The DNA for the CDR3 is TGTGCCAGCAGCCAAGAATACCCCGGTGAGCAGTTCTTC. Its protein is CASSQEYPGEQFF. The V and J genes are TRBV3-1 (or the pseudogene TRBV3-2) and TRBJ2-1; D remains ambiguous. V was clipped by 0 bases and J by 9 bases, with 9 bases between them. The CDR3 loop spans 13 amino acids. Germline V gene lookup returns CDR1 LGHDT and CDR2 YNNKEL (reference sequence).

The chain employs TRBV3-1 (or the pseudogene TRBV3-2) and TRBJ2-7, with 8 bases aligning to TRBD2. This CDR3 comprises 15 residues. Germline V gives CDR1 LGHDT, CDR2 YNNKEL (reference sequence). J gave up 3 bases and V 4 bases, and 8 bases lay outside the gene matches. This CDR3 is CASSPTGSGDYEQYF. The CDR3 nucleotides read TGTGCCAGCAGCCCAACGGGTAGCGGGGACTACGAGCAGTACTTC.

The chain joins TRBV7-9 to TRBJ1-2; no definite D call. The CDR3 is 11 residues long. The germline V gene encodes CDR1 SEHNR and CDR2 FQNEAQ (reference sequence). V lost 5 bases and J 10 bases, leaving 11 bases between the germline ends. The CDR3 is CASSGMGAYTF. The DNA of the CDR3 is TGTGCCAGCAGCGGCATGGGAGCCTACACCTTC.

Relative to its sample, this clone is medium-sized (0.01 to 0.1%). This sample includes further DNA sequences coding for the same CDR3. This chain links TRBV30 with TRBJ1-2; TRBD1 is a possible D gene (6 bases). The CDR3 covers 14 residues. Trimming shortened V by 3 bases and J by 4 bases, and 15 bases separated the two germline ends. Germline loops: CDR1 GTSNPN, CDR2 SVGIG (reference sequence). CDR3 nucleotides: TGTGCCTGGAGGGGGGACGGGGGCCTCTATGGCTACACCTTC. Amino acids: CAWRGDGGLYGYTF.